This T cell receptor (beta chain) was recorded in a study of blood T cell repertoires in COVID-19. CDR1 and CDR2 (germline): WSHSY, SAAADI. The CDR3 is made up of 19 amino acids. Trimming at V came to 3 bases and at J to 0 bases, leaving 14 bases not matched to a gene. Assay used: immunoSEQ multiplex PCR; TCRdb lists only in-frame clones, some missing. Of 310,000 or so clones listed, roughly 90% were seen once; the top ten hold 7.5% to 10%. This clone was found a few times. This sequence originates from a man under 40 with COVID-19, enrolled during active disease. The V gene is TRBV10-2, the J gene TRBJ1-3; 7 nucleotides align to TRBD1. The material sequenced was peripheral blood. CDR3 protein: CASSEVPGQRADSGNTIYF. The CDR3 DNA is TGCGCCAGCAGTGAAGTACCGGGACAGCGAGCCGACTCTGGAAACACCATATATTTT.